A single sample is the source of the 7 T cell receptor beta chains below, sequenced in a study of T cell repertoires in cytomegalovirus infection. Each CDR3 protein gets one entry after TCRdb re-called the reads with MiXCR. The repertoire includes 150,000 to 200,000 distinct CDR3 sequences, approximately 17% of them detected once, and about 17% sits in the top ten. Sequencing used CD8+ T cells from PBMCs. These receptors were taken from a human donor in good health (CMV status not recorded). Some clones in this sample may be carry-over from other donors' samples.

V usage is TRBV7-3 and J usage is TRBJ2-3, with 8 bases lining up with TRBD1. There are 14 residues in the CDR3. Germline CDR1 reads SGHTA; CDR2 reads FQGTGA. The junction had 3 bases not matched to a gene; V was cut back by 1 base and J by 6 bases. The CDR3 here is CASSLSRDRDTQYF. The CDR3 DNA reads as TGTGCCAGCAGCTTAAGTCGGGACAGGGATACGCAGTATTTT.

This clonotype was seen many times. The chain carries TRBV29-1 and TRBJ2-1; 8 positions agree with TRBD2. Germline lookup yields CDR1 SQVTM and CDR2 ANQGSEA. The CDR3 is 13 residues long. V dropped 4 bases and J dropped 6; count of bases not matched to a gene: 5. Here the CDR3 DNA reads TGCAGCGTTGGAGCGGGAGTGGTCAATGAGCAGTTCTTC. Its translation is CSVGAGVVNEQFF.

This rearrangement joins TRBV7-8 to TRBJ2-7, with D possibly called TRBD1 or TRBD2 (5 bases each). This CDR3 region has 14 residues. The V end lost 1 base, the J end lost 5 bases, and 12 bases lay between the germline ends. Germline assignment: CDR1 SGHVS and CDR2 FQNEAQ. The CDR3 DNA reads TGTGCCAGCAGCTTAGATGAGAGGGGCAACGAGCAGTACTTC. It yields the protein CASSLDERGNEQYF.

In DNA form, the CDR3 reads TGCGCCAGCAGTGAGTCGATTATGCGGTACGAGCAGTACTTC. It translates to CASSESIMRYEQYF. The V call is TRBV10-2, the J call TRBJ2-7; D call uncertain. Trimming removed 0 bases at V and 4 bases at J, with 10 bases between. Germline CDR1 reads WSHSY; CDR2 reads SAAADI. The CDR3 contains 14 residues.

V is TRBV7-9 and J is TRBJ2-3; D might be TRBD2 (5 bases). This CDR3 comprises 15 residues. CDR1 is SEHNR, CDR2 FQNEAQ, per germline (reference sequence). V was cut by 5 bases and J by 0 bases, with 12 bases left in between. The DNA for the CDR3 is TGTGCCAGCAGCCCACCGAGGACTAGCACAGATACGCAGTATTTT. Its translation is CASSPPRTSTDTQYF.

The V gene is TRBV9, the J gene TRBJ1-4, with a possible D match to TRBD1 (5 bases). Between the trimmed V and J ends, which lost 0 bases and 5 bases, there was a span of 11 bases. CDR3 length equals 15 residues. Germline-derived CDR1 and CDR2 are SGDLS and YYNGEE. CDR3 in amino acids: CASSVGDSLNEKLFF. CDR3 coding DNA: TGTGCCAGCAGCGTAGGCGACAGCTTAAATGAAAAACTGTTTTTT.

This clonotype occurred many times. This sequence joins TRBV7-2 and TRBJ2-3, with 7 bases lining up with TRBD2. The J segment lost 1 base and the V segment lost 5 bases, leaving 3 bases of the junction unmatched. The germline V gene encodes CDR1 SGHTA and CDR2 FQGNSA. The CDR3 has 14 amino acids. The CDR3 here is CASSGSGGTDTQYF. The DNA for the CDR3 is TGTGCCAGCAGCGGAAGCGGGGGCACAGATACGCAGTATTTT. Drawing the rest from reference TRBV7-2 and TRBJ2-3, the complete variable domain is GAGVSQSPSNKVTEKGKDVELRCDPISGHTALYWYRQSLGQGLEFLIYFQGNSAPDKSGLPSDRFSAERTGGSVSTLTIQRTQQEDSAVYLCASSGSGGTDTQYFGPGTRLTVL.